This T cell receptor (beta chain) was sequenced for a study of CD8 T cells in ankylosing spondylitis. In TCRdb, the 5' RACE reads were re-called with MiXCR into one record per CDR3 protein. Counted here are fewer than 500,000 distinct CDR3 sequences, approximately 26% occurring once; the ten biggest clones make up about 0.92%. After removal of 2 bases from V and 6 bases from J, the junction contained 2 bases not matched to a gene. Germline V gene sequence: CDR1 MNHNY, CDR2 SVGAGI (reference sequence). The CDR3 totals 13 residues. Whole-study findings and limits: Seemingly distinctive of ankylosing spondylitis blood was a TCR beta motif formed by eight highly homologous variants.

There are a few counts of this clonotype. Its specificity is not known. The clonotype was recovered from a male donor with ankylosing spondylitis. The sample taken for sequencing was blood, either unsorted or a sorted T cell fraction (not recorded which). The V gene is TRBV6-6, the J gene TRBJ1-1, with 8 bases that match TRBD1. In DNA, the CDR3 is TGTGCCAGCAGTTACGTACAGGGGGCTGAAGCTTTCTTT. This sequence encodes CASSYVQGAEAFF.